A single sample gave rise to the 25 T cell receptor beta chains below, sequenced in a study of blood T cell repertoires in COVID-19. Assay used: immunoSEQ multiplex PCR; TCRdb lists only in-frame clones, some missing. Seen here are under 60,000 clones, 79% observed once, and the top ten hold roughly 25%. Sample: peripheral blood. The receptors shown here come from a man in his sixties or seventies with acute or convalescent COVID-19.

This rearrangement joins TRBV6-1 to TRBJ2-3; possible D gene TRBD2, 6 bases. This CDR3 spans 15 amino acids. With 1 base removed from V and 2 bases from J, the gap between germline ends came to 10 bases. Germline CDR1 and CDR2: MNHNS and SASEGT. The chain's CDR3 is CASSEVAGSTDTQYF. In nucleotides, the CDR3 is TGTGCCAGCAGTGAAGTTGCGGGGTCCACAGATACGCAGTATTTT.

The V call is TRBV4-1, the J call TRBJ1-1; 7 bases line up with TRBD1. The CDR3 sequence is 14 residues long. V was pared by 5 bases and J by 0 bases, with 3 bases of the junction left unmatched. CDR1 is MGHRA and CDR2 is YSYEKL in the germline V gene. The CDR3 here is CASSWDSMNTEAFF. CDR3 nucleotides: TGCGCCAGCAGCTGGGACAGTATGAACACTGAAGCTTTCTTT.

The sample holds one count of this clone. The chain recombines TRBV7-9 with TRBJ1-5; D is unresolved. The V gene lost 1 base and the J gene lost 6 bases, with 4 bases spanning the gap. Germline CDR1 and CDR2: SEHNR and FQNEAQ (reference sequence). The CDR3 has 12 residues. For the CDR3, the DNA is TGTGCCAGCAGCTTAGGCGTTCAGCCCCAGCATTTT. Translation: CASSLGVQPQHF. The entire variable domain, with the rest obtained from reference TRBV7-9 and TRBJ1-5, is as follows: DTGVSQNPRHKITKRGQNVTFRCDPISEHNRLYWYRQTLGQGPEFLTYFQNEAQLEKSRLLSDRFSAERPKGSFSTLEIQRTEQGDSAMYLCASSLGVQPQHFGDGTRLSIL.

The chain carries TRBV12-5 and TRBJ2-5; D might be TRBD1 (5 bases). The CDR3 runs 16 residues. Germline V gene sequence: CDR1 LGHNT, CDR2 FRNRAP. V was shortened by 0 bases and J by 3 bases, with 14 bases between the two germline ends. The CDR3 DNA sequence: TGTGCTAGTGGTTTGGTAGCCGGGTCAGGGAAAGAGACCCAGTACTTC. Amino acid sequence: CASGLVAGSGKETQYF.

CDR3 bases: TGTGCCAGCAGCGACAACGCGCAAAACATTCAGTACTTC. Translated, it gives CASSDNAQNIQYF. V gene TRBV27 combines with J gene TRBJ2-4; D is uncertain. The V gene lost 6 bases and the J gene lost 5 bases, with 11 bases spanning the gap. The CDR3 is 13 residues long. Germline values: CDR1 MNHEY, CDR2 SMNVEV (reference sequence).

The chain uses TRBV30 and TRBJ2-1, with D hard to call. CDR1 and CDR2 from the germline V gene are GTSNPN and SVGIG (reference sequence). V shed 0 bases and J shed 8 bases, with 5 bases lying between them. This CDR3 has 11 residues. CDR3 DNA sequence: TGTGCCTGGAGTGTACGGGATGAGCAGTTCTTC. Translating it yields CAWSVRDEQFF. Complete variable domain (other parts from reference TRBV30 and TRBJ2-1): SQTIHQWPATLVQPVGSPLSLECTVEGTSNPNLYWYRQAAGRGLQLLFYSVGIGQISSEVPQNLSASRPQDRQFILSSKKLLLSDSGFYLCAWSVRDEQFFGPGTRLTVL.

The CDR3 is CASRPEAATQYF. CDR3 nucleotide sequence: TGTGCCAGCCGGCCCGAGGCGGCTACGCAGTATTTT. The chain employs TRBV12-3 or TRBV12-4 and TRBJ2-3, with D unresolved. Trimming took 8 bases from V and 8 from J, leaving 14 bases between them. The CDR3 has 12 amino acids.

The chain uses TRBV11-2 and TRBJ2-1; perhaps TRBD2 as D (5 bases). The V gene's germline CDR1 is SGHAT and CDR2 FQNNGV. This CDR3 is built from 15 residues. Trimming took off 4 bases at V and 6 bases at J, with 16 bases between the two ends. CDR3 sequence reads: CASSWVPVSGNEQFF. In nucleotides, the CDR3 is TGTGCCAGCAGCTGGGTCCCTGTGAGCGGCAATGAGCAGTTCTTC. The entire variable domain, with the rest obtained from reference TRBV11-2 and TRBJ2-1, is as follows: EAGVAQSPRYKIIEKRQSVAFWCNPISGHATLYWYQQILGQGPKLLIQFQNNGVVDDSQLPKDRFSAERLKGVDSTLKIQPAKLEDSAVYLCASSWVPVSGNEQFFGPGTRLTVL.

V usage is TRBV2 and J usage is TRBJ2-7; TRBD1 agrees at 8 bases. This CDR3 contains 14 residues. Germline-derived CDR1 and CDR2 are SNHLY and FYNNEI. With 4 bases clipped from V and 7 bases from J, the junction kept 9 bases outside the gene matches. The CDR3 DNA follows: TGTGCCAGCAGTGCCAGACAGGGGCTGGGGGAGCAGTACTTC. Protein: CASSARQGLGEQYF.

The rearrangement joins TRBV6-5 to TRBJ2-7, with TRBD1 as a possible D gene (6 bases). Germline CDR1 is MNHEY and CDR2 is SVGAGI. V dropped 4 bases and J dropped 3 bases, with 10 bases sitting between them. The CDR3 spans 13 residues. The CDR3 DNA reads as TGTGCCAGCAGTTGGACAGAAGGCTACGAGCAGTACTTC. Protein: CASSWTEGYEQYF.

The chain employs TRBV4-3 and TRBJ2-1; 8 bases line up with TRBD2. Germline V gives CDR1 LGHNA, CDR2 YSLEER. The trim removed 5 bases at V and 0 bases at J, leaving 18 bases unmatched. The CDR3 is made up of 20 amino acids. CDR3 region: CASSVGPAGEFGSSYNEQFF. The CDR3 DNA follows: TGCGCCAGCAGCGTCGGCCCAGCGGGAGAATTCGGGAGCTCCTACAATGAGCAGTTCTTC.

In this sample, this clone turned up a few times. The rearrangement links TRBV3-1 (or the pseudogene TRBV3-2) to TRBJ1-2, with 8 bases that match TRBD1. Germline V lookup: CDR1 LGHDT, CDR2 YNNKEL (reference sequence). This CDR3 is 16 amino acids long. V was pared by 4 bases and J by 8 bases, with 15 bases of the junction left unmatched. CDR3 protein: CASSLGGTGLPIGYTF. In DNA form, the CDR3 reads TGTGCCAGCAGCCTCGGAGGGACAGGTCTGCCTATAGGCTACACCTTC.

The chain joins TRBV3-1 (or the pseudogene TRBV3-2) to TRBJ2-5, with a tentative D call TRBD2 (7 bases). Germline CDR1 and CDR2: LGHDT and YNNKEL (reference sequence). CDR3 length: 16 amino acids. V lost 5 bases, J lost 5 bases, and 21 bases lay in between. The CDR3 spells CASSTFWGGRLETQYF. CDR3 sequence (DNA): TGTGCCAGCAGCACCTTCTGGGGGGGGCGTTTGGAGACCCAGTACTTC.

V is TRBV11-2 and J is TRBJ1-1, with TRBD1 matching over 9 bases. The germline CDR1 and CDR2 sequences are SGHAT and FQNNGV. V was pared by 6 bases and J by 6 bases, with 5 bases of the junction left unmatched. The CDR3 runs to 13 residues. The CDR3 region has the DNA TGTGCCAGCAGACGACAGGGGGGGGCTGAAGCTTTCTTT. Translating gives CASRRQGGAEAFF.

This clone has just a few counts. The CDR3 spells CASSRGQGAAYEQYF. CDR3 nucleotides: TGTGCCAGCAGCCGAGGACAGGGGGCGGCCTACGAGCAGTACTTC. The chain has TRBV11-3 and TRBJ2-7, with 11 bases lining up with TRBD1. V shed 5 bases, J shed 2 bases, and the junction held 5 bases outside the gene matches. This CDR3 region has 15 residues. CDR1 and CDR2 from the germline V gene are SGHNT and YENEEA.

J is TRBJ1-2 and V is TRBV5-6; 7 bases map to TRBD1. Per germline, CDR1 SGHDT and CDR2 YYEEEE. CDR3 length equals 15 residues. The J segment lost 4 bases and the V segment lost 0 bases, leaving 6 bases of the junction unmatched. CDR3 sequence reads: CASSLGGGAGYGYTF. The DNA of the CDR3 is TGTGCCAGCAGCTTGGGAGGGGGCGCAGGCTATGGCTACACCTTC.

V usage is TRBV7-9 and J usage is TRBJ1-1; TRBD1 agrees at 8 bases. The CDR3 runs 13 residues. Germline V gene sequence: CDR1 SEHNR, CDR2 FQNEAQ (reference sequence). V was clipped by 5 bases and J by 7 bases; unmatched bases: 6. The CDR3 bases are TGTGCCAGCAGCCGGGACAGGAGAAATGAAGCTTTCTTT. Its translation: CASSRDRRNEAFF.

The J gene is TRBJ2-4, the V gene TRBV5-4, with no clear D. Trimming took 4 bases from V and 1 from J, leaving 18 bases between them. The CDR3 is made up of 17 amino acids. Germline V lookup: CDR1 SGHNT, CDR2 YYREEE (reference sequence). Here the CDR3 reads CASSVAAVDGAKNIQYF. As DNA, the CDR3 is TGTGCCAGCAGCGTGGCGGCGGTCGACGGGGCCAAAAACATTCAGTACTTC. Looking up the rest from reference TRBV5-4 and TRBJ2-4 gives the full variable domain: ETGVTQSPTHLIKTRGQQVTLRCSSQSGHNTVSWYQQALGQGPQFIFQYYREEENGRGNFPPRFSGLQFPNYSSELNVNALELDDSALYLCASSVAAVDGAKNIQYFGAGTRLSVL.

V and J are TRBV28 and TRBJ1-3, with a tentative D call TRBD1 (6 bases). The CDR3 length is 17 residues. V dropped 2 bases and J dropped 5 bases, with 19 bases sitting between them. The germline CDR1 and CDR2 sequences are MDHEN and SYDVKM. The DNA of the CDR3 is TGTGCCAGCAGTTTAGAGGACAGACTCATGGAGAGAAACACCATATATTTT. Protein: CASSLEDRLMERNTIYF.

The rearrangement links TRBV28 to TRBJ2-2; no definite D call. This CDR3 contains 13 residues. Germline V gene lookup returns CDR1 MDHEN and CDR2 SYDVKM. Trimming took off 7 bases at V and 5 bases at J, with 11 bases between the two ends. CDR3 nucleotide sequence: TGTGCCAGCACCCCGATGCGGACCGGGGAGCTGTTTTTT. Translated, it gives CASTPMRTGELFF.

V gene TRBV5-1 combines with J gene TRBJ1-4; D remains unclear. CDR3 size: 12 residues. Germline V gene sequence: CDR1 SGHRS, CDR2 YFSETQ. The ends were cut back, 0 bases at V and 6 bases at J, with 3 bases in the middle. Here the CDR3 DNA reads TGCGCCAGCAGCTTGGGCGATGAAAAACTGTTTTTT. The encoded protein is CASSLGDEKLFF.

This sequence joins TRBV27 and TRBJ2-1; D uncertain. The CDR3 consists of 14 residues. Germline V CDR1 and CDR2: MNHEY, SMNVEV (reference sequence). Trimming pared 5 bases from V and 0 bases from J, leaving 8 bases between. CDR3 residues: CASSEFLSYNEQFF. The CDR3, as DNA: TGTGCCAGCAGTGAGTTTCTCTCCTACAATGAGCAGTTCTTC.

The gene calls are TRBV7-2 and TRBJ1-1; a possible D gene is TRBD1 (5 bases). CDR1 and CDR2 (germline): SGHTA, FQGNSA. The V and J ends lost 3 bases and 1 base respectively, with 6 bases between them. This CDR3 has 13 amino acids. This CDR3 is CASSFTGNTEAFF. The DNA for the CDR3 is TGTGCCAGCAGCTTTACAGGGAACACTGAAGCTTTCTTT.

The V call is TRBV7-8, the J call TRBJ1-2, with a possible D match to TRBD1 (6 bases). Looked up from germline, CDR1 is SGHVS and CDR2 is FQNEAQ. V gave up 1 base and J gave up 6 bases, with 9 bases separating them. The CDR3 has 13 amino acids. The CDR3 sequence: CASSLVGGDGYTF. The CDR3 DNA sequence: TGTGCCAGCAGCTTAGTAGGGGGGGATGGCTACACCTTC.

The rearrangement links TRBV7-2 to TRBJ1-1; possibly TRBD1 for D (6 bases). CDR1 and CDR2 from the germline V gene are SGHTA and FQGNSA. The CDR3 consists of 15 residues. V shed 1 base and J shed 4 bases, with 13 bases lying between them. For the CDR3, the DNA is TGTGCCAGCAGCTTAGGACCACAGGGAGCCACTGAAGCTTTCTTT. It yields the protein CASSLGPQGATEAFF.